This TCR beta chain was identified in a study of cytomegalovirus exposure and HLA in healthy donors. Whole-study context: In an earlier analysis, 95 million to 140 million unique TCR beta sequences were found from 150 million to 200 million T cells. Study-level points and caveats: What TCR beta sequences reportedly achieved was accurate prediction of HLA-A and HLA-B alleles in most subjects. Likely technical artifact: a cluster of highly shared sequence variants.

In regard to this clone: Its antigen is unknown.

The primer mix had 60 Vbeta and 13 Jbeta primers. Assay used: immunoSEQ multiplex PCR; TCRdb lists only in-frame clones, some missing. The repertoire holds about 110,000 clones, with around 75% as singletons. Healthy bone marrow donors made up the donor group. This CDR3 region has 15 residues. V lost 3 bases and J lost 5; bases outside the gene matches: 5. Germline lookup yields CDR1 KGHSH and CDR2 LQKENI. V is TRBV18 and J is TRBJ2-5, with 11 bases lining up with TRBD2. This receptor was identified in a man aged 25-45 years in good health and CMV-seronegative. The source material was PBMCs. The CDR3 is CASSPGGLAAETQYF. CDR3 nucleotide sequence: TGTGCCAGCTCACCTGGGGGACTAGCGGCGGAGACCCAGTACTTC.